The TCR beta chain under discussion was sequenced for a study of blood T cell repertoires in COVID-19. Background on the study: PBMCs, B-cell-depleted T cells, or T cells provided the cDNA or gDNA that made up the material.

The method was immunoSEQ multiplex PCR; TCRdb's version includes in-frame clones alone and lacks a portion of them. The repertoire holds approximately 210,000 clones, about 90% seen once, with about 1.9% in the top ten. CDR3 size: 16 residues. V shed 2 bases and J shed 2 bases, with 14 bases lying between them. The germline CDR1 and CDR2 sequences are SGHKS and YYEKEE (reference sequence). The chain recombines TRBV5-5 with TRBJ1-5; D may be TRBD1 (5 bases). The sequence was obtained from a man aged 40-55 years with active or convalescent COVID-19. The specimen was peripheral blood. The CDR3: CASSLGGTRGNQPQHF. CDR3 coding DNA: TGTGCCAGCAGCTTAGGAGGGACGCGCGGCAATCAGCCCCAGCATTTT.